This is a list of T cell receptor beta chains from one sample in a study of T cells in Graves' hyperthyroidism and ophthalmopathy. TCRdb analysed the multiplex PCR reads with MiXCR anew, one entry per CDR3 protein. The profile shows fewer than 900,000 distinct CDR3 sequences, over 15% of them singletons. The sequenced sample was blood. The receptors were gathered from a man between 18 and 29 years old with Graves' hyperthyroidism. Each CDR3 is given with its conserved first and last residue. A D gene is named only where the DNA matches it firmly. Clone size appears in some rows only: once, few, many, or a class for an expanded clone.

clone_size j_call v_call cdr3_length d_call cdr3_nt cdr3_aa
few TRBJ2-2 TRBV7-8 19 NA TGTGCCAGCAGCCGAGACGGATGGAAAGCTAGCGTAAACACCGGGGAGCTGTTTTTT CASSRDGWKASVNTGELFF
many TRBJ2-5 TRBV7-9 20 TRBD2 TGTGCCAGCAGCTCTTGGGTTGGACGCGCTAGCGGCCATCGGGAAGAGACCCAGTACTTC CASSSWVGRASGHREETQYF
few TRBJ2-1 TRBV29-1 13 NA TGCAGCGTCGCAGCTAGCGCCTACAATGAGCAGTTCTTC CSVAASAYNEQFF
NA TRBJ2-1 TRBV5-6 13 NA TGTGCCAGCAGCAGGGTCGCGCAGAATGAGCAGTTCTTC CASSRVAQNEQFF
few TRBJ2-5 TRBV7-3 13 NA TGTGCCAGCAGCTCTGACCGCGAAAAGACCCAGTACTTC CASSSDREKTQYF
NA TRBJ1-5 TRBV7-8 15 TRBD1 TGTGCCAGCAGACTTGAGACAGGGGGCAATCAGCCCCAGCATTTT CASRLETGGNQPQHF
many TRBJ2-5 TRBV20-1 16 TRBD2 TGCAGTGCTAGTCCCGGACTAGCAGAGTACCAAGAGACCCAGTACTTC CSASPGLAEYQETQYF
NA TRBJ1-2 TRBV28 12 NA TGTGCCAGCAACGGTCCTAACTATGGCTACACCTTC CASNGPNYGYTF
NA TRBJ2-1 TRBV29-1 17 TRBD2 TGCAGCGTTGAGAGGCCCCCGGGGAGGGGATTCCACAATGAGCAGTTCTTC CSVERPPGRGFHNEQFF
NA TRBJ1-1 TRBV6-5 15 NA TGTGCCAGCAGTTACGGATTAGGGAGGTACACTGAAGCTTTCTTT CASSYGLGRYTEAFF
NA TRBJ2-7 TRBV4-3 16 NA TGCGCCAGCAGCCAAGACGCAACAGGATTTGTCGGCGAGCAGTACTTC CASSQDATGFVGEQYF
NA TRBJ2-5 TRBV6-1 13 NA TGTGCCAGCAGGTCACAGGGTCAAGAGACCCAGTACTTC CASRSQGQETQYF
many TRBJ2-2 TRBV24-1 14 NA TGTGCCACCAGTGACTGGGATAAGACCGGGGAGCTGTTTTTT CATSDWDKTGELFF
NA TRBJ2-5 TRBV6-2/TRBV6-3 14 NA TGTGCCAGCACGAACGCGGGGGCAGGGGAGACCCAGTACTTC CASTNAGAGETQYF
many TRBJ2-7 TRBV20-1 13 NA TGCAGTGCTAGTACTAGGGCCGTCTACGAGCAGTACTTC CSASTRAVYEQYF
few TRBJ1-4 TRBV18 16 TRBD1 TGTGCCAGCTCATCCGGACAGGCGGCAACTAATGAAAAACTGTTTTTT CASSSGQAATNEKLFF
NA TRBJ1-2 TRBV19 15 TRBD1 TGTGCCAGTAGTACCCCAGGGGGCTCGGACTATGGCTACACCTTC CASSTPGGSDYGYTF
NA TRBJ2-3 TRBV24-1 16 TRBD1 TGTGCCACCAGTGACTATGGACAGGGGATCACAGATACGCAGTATTTT CATSDYGQGITDTQYF
few TRBJ2-1 TRBV19 15 NA TGTGCCAGTAGACCCCCCAGCGCTTCCTACAATGAGCAGTTCTTC CASRPPSASYNEQFF
many TRBJ2-1 TRBV7-6 18 TRBD2 TGTGCCAGCAGCTCTCTTCTTACTAGCGGACCATCCTACAATGAGCAGTTCTTC CASSSLLTSGPSYNEQFF
few TRBJ1-1 TRBV6-2/TRBV6-3 13 NA TGTGCCAGCAGTTACTCCCGGACTACTGAAGCTTTCTTT CASSYSRTTEAFF
few TRBJ2-1 TRBV11-1 17 NA TGTGCCAGCAGCTTAGCGGGGCACTTGAGCTCCTACAATGAGCAGTTCTTC CASSLAGHLSSYNEQFF
many TRBJ2-7 TRBV7-9 16 NA TGTGCCAGCAGCTTACTCGAAGGGGAGGTTAAGAACGAGCAGTACTTC CASSLLEGEVKNEQYF
NA TRBJ2-7 TRBV6-1 17 TRBD2 TGTGCCAGCAGTGCGCGCCTACTAGCGGGAGGCTGCTGCGAGCAGTACTTC CASSARLLAGGCCEQYF
NA TRBJ2-7 TRBV4-1 14 TRBD1 TGCGCCAGCAGCGAGGGACAGCTCGGGTACGAGCAGTACTTC CASSEGQLGYEQYF
many TRBJ1-5 TRBV30 13 NA TGTGCCTGGAGTCGGACCCAGAATCAGCCCCAGCATTTT CAWSRTQNQPQHF
NA TRBJ1-2 TRBV27 13 TRBD1 TGTGCCAGCAGTGCCCCAGGGGGGAGCGGCTACACCTTC CASSAPGGSGYTF
few TRBJ2-2 TRBV2 14 NA TGTGCCTCCCTGGCAGACGCGAACACCGGGGAGCTGTTTTTT CASLADANTGELFF
NA TRBJ2-1 TRBV5-6 15 NA TGTGCCAGCCGCACTGGTCCCTCCCGCTACAATGAGCAGTTCTTC CASRTGPSRYNEQFF
many TRBJ2-5 TRBV2 12 NA TGTGCCAGCGGACAAAGGGGAGAGACCCAGTACTTC CASGQRGETQYF
few TRBJ2-7 TRBV15 14 NA TGTGCCACCAGCAGTGATGACAGTTCCTACGAGCAGTACTTC CATSSDDSSYEQYF
NA TRBJ2-2 TRBV6-1 13 NA TGTGCCAGCAGTTTAGAAAAACCCGGGGAGCTGTTTTTT CASSLEKPGELFF
many TRBJ2-5 TRBV11-2 16 NA TGTGCCAGCAGCTTAGTCTCGACGACCCCCTGGGAGACCCAGTACTTC CASSLVSTTPWETQYF
many TRBJ2-2 TRBV2 17 NA TGTGCCAGCGGCACGGGAAACCCCTCGTGGAACACCGGGGAGCTGTTTTTT CASGTGNPSWNTGELFF
many TRBJ2-5 TRBV12-3/TRBV12-4 16 TRBD2 TGTGCCAGCAGTCTCCTACTAGCGGGAGTAAGAGAGACCCAGTACTTC CASSLLLAGVRETQYF
many TRBJ2-7 TRBV20-1 16 TRBD2 TGCAGTGCTAGAAAAAAACTAGCGGGAGGGGCCTACGAGCAGTACTTC CSARKKLAGGAYEQYF
few TRBJ1-1 TRBV19 14 NA TGTGCCAGTACCCTTACTGAAGTGAACACTGAAGCTTTCTTT CASTLTEVNTEAFF
few TRBJ1-5 TRBV28 14 NA TGTGCCAGCAGTTTAAGTACGGAATATCAGCCCCAGCATTTT CASSLSTEYQPQHF
many TRBJ2-7 TRBV28 16 NA TGTGCCAGCAGTTTAACGGTGCTCTCACTCTCCTACGAGCAGTACTTC CASSLTVLSLSYEQYF
many TRBJ1-1 TRBV28 13 NA TGTGCCAGCAGTTTAACTCGGGATACTGAAGCTTTCTTT CASSLTRDTEAFF
few TRBJ2-3 TRBV20-1 17 TRBD2 TGCAGTGCTATCCGACTAGCGGGAGGGCCCGGCACAGATACGCAGTATTTT CSAIRLAGGPGTDTQYF
few TRBJ2-2 TRBV24-1 15 NA TGTGCCACCAGTGGGGGGGAGACGAACACCGGGGAGCTGTTTTTT CATSGGETNTGELFF
few TRBJ2-7 TRBV19 15 TRBD2 TGTGCCAGTAGCGCAGGGACTAGCGGGAGGCACGAGCAGTACTTC CASSAGTSGRHEQYF
many TRBJ2-5 TRBV6-1 13 TRBD1 TGTGCCAGCAGGAGGACAGGACAAGAGACCCAGTACTTC CASRRTGQETQYF
few TRBJ1-4 TRBV20-1 16 NA TGCAGTGCTAGTGCCCTACGGGGGAGGTCTAGCGAAAAACTGTTTTTT CSASALRGRSSEKLFF
NA TRBJ2-3 TRBV27 13 NA TGTGCCAGCAGTTTAAACCGCCTGGATACGCAGTATTTT CASSLNRLDTQYF
many TRBJ2-7 TRBV28 15 TRBD2 TGTGCCAGCAGTTTTGCACTAGCGGGGCCCTACGAGCAGTACTTC CASSFALAGPYEQYF
many TRBJ2-1 TRBV12-3/TRBV12-4 13 NA TGTGCCAGCAGTCTTCTTAGTGGGAATGAGCAGTTCTTC CASSLLSGNEQFF
NA TRBJ2-1 TRBV7-9 16 TRBD2 TGTGCCAGCAGCCTCTCGGGCAGCGGGAGGTACAATGAGCAGTTCTTC CASSLSGSGRYNEQFF
few TRBJ1-4 TRBV7-8 16 NA TGTGCCAGCAGCCTCTGGGGGGAGCAGTATCGCGAAAAACTGTTTTTT CASSLWGEQYREKLFF
NA TRBJ1-1 TRBV30 14 TRBD1 TGTGCCTGGAGACAGACAGGGGGCTACACTGAAGCTTTCTTT CAWRQTGGYTEAFF
many TRBJ2-3 TRBV5-1 15 NA TGCGCCAGCAGCTTGAATACAGGACGATCGAATACGCAGTATTTT CASSLNTGRSNTQYF
few TRBJ1-5 TRBV7-9 13 NA TGTGCCAGCAGCTTAAAGGGTGATCAGCCCCAGCATTTT CASSLKGDQPQHF
many TRBJ1-5 TRBV12-3/TRBV12-4 14 TRBD1 TGTGCCAGCAGTGTGACAGGGGAAGGTCAGCCCCAGCATTTT CASSVTGEGQPQHF
NA TRBJ1-2 TRBV20-1 15 NA TGCAGTGCTAGAGATCTGGGGCATACCGGACCTGGCTACACCTTC CSARDLGHTGPGYTF
NA TRBJ1-6 TRBV7-6 15 TRBD1 TGTGCCAGCAGCTGGACAGGGGGCTTTAATTCACCCCTCCACTTT CASSWTGGFNSPLHF
NA TRBJ2-1 TRBV12-3/TRBV12-4 14 NA TGTGCCAGCAGTTTACCCCCGAGGGTTCTTGAGCAGTTCTTC CASSLPPRVLEQFF